This is a list of T cell receptor beta chains from one sample in a study of blood T cell repertoires in COVID-19. Only in-frame clones appear in the TCRdb table, and some are missing; sequencing was by immunoSEQ multiplex PCR. Of hundreds of thousands of clones in the sample, about 90% were seen once. Sequenced: peripheral blood. These receptor sequences come from a woman aged 25-40 years with COVID-19, enrolled during active disease. Each CDR3 is given with its conserved first and last residue. The order of the fields is J gene, V gene, D gene, clone size, CDR3 protein, CDR3 DNA. The D gene is left open where the match is weak. Expanded clones are given a class, and other clones once, few, many or no size at all.

j_call: TRBJ2-3; v_call: TRBV7-2; d_call: .; clone_size: few; cdr3_aa: CASSLQGAGYTDTQYF; cdr3_nt: TGTGCCAGCAGCCTACAGGGAGCGGGATACACAGATACGCAGTATTTT
j_call: TRBJ2-5; v_call: TRBV21-1; d_call: .; clone_size: .; cdr3_aa: CASSNRLVMETQYF; cdr3_nt: TGTGCCAGCAGCAACCGACTAGTCATGGAGACCCAGTACTTC
j_call: TRBJ2-1; v_call: TRBV11-2; d_call: .; clone_size: .; cdr3_aa: CASSSVWQFF; cdr3_nt: TGTGCCAGCAGCTCGGTATGGCAGTTCTTC
j_call: TRBJ1-5; v_call: TRBV19; d_call: .; clone_size: once; cdr3_aa: CASSTHSNQPQHF; cdr3_nt: TGTGCCAGTAGTACCCATAGCAATCAGCCCCAGCATTTT
j_call: TRBJ2-2; v_call: TRBV7-6; d_call: TRBD2; clone_size: .; cdr3_aa: CASSPRTSGGASTGELFF; cdr3_nt: TGTGCCAGCAGCCCACGGACTAGCGGGGGGGCGAGCACCGGGGAGCTGTTTTTT
j_call: TRBJ2-1; v_call: TRBV27; d_call: TRBD2; clone_size: .; cdr3_aa: CASSSFGLAGKYNEQFF; cdr3_nt: TGTGCCAGCAGTTCTTTCGGACTAGCGGGGAAGTACAATGAGCAGTTCTTC
j_call: TRBJ2-2; v_call: TRBV10-1; d_call: .; clone_size: few; cdr3_aa: CASSLEHTGELFF; cdr3_nt: TGCGCCAGCAGTCTAGAGCACACCGGGGAGCTGTTTTTT
j_call: TRBJ1-6; v_call: TRBV18; d_call: TRBD1; clone_size: once; cdr3_aa: CASSPLTQGAKNSPLHF; cdr3_nt: TGTGCCAGCTCACCACTGACACAGGGGGCAAAAAATTCACCCCTCCACTTT
j_call: TRBJ2-1; v_call: TRBV7-2; d_call: TRBD2; clone_size: .; cdr3_aa: CASSPPGGGSYNEQFF; cdr3_nt: TGTGCCAGCAGCCCCCCGGGCGGGGGGTCCTACAATGAGCAGTTCTTC
j_call: TRBJ1-1; v_call: TRBV5-1; d_call: .; clone_size: .; cdr3_aa: CASSLLSREWWEGNTEAFF; cdr3_nt: TGCGCCAGCAGCCTCCTTTCTAGGGAGTGGTGGGAAGGGAACACTGAAGCTTTCTTT
j_call: TRBJ1-1; v_call: TRBV5-1; d_call: .; clone_size: .; cdr3_aa: CASSKWDNQNTEAFF; cdr3_nt: TGCGCCAGCAGCAAGTGGGACAACCAGAACACTGAAGCTTTCTTT
j_call: TRBJ2-5; v_call: TRBV19; d_call: TRBD1; clone_size: .; cdr3_aa: CASNTGQGGGQETQYF; cdr3_nt: TGTGCCAGCAATACGGGACAGGGAGGAGGGCAAGAGACCCAGTACTTC
j_call: TRBJ2-7; v_call: TRBV11-1; d_call: .; clone_size: .; cdr3_aa: CASSLSSYEQYF; cdr3_nt: TGTGCCAGCAGCTTGAGCTCCTACGAGCAGTACTTC
j_call: TRBJ1-2; v_call: TRBV19; d_call: TRBD1; clone_size: .; cdr3_aa: CASRTGPGQAVNGYTF; cdr3_nt: TGTGCCAGTAGAACCGGACCGGGACAGGCTGTAAATGGCTACACCTTC
j_call: TRBJ2-3; v_call: TRBV7-2; d_call: TRBD2; clone_size: .; cdr3_aa: CASSLGEGLALSTDTQYF; cdr3_nt: TGTGCCAGCAGCTTAGGTGAGGGACTAGCGTTAAGCACAGATACGCAGTATTTT
j_call: TRBJ1-2; v_call: TRBV29-1; d_call: TRBD1; clone_size: .; cdr3_aa: CSAYPRTGGHGYTF; cdr3_nt: TGCAGCGCTTACCCACGGACAGGGGGCCATGGCTACACCTTC
j_call: TRBJ2-7; v_call: TRBV2; d_call: TRBD2; clone_size: .; cdr3_aa: CASSDVGQGGVKGLAGSSYEQYF; cdr3_nt: TGTGCCAGCAGTGATGTCGGTCAGGGCGGCGTAAAGGGACTAGCGGGGAGCTCCTACGAGCAGTACTTC
j_call: TRBJ2-7; v_call: TRBV5-1; d_call: TRBD2; clone_size: once; cdr3_aa: CASSLGPSGGIPAQYF; cdr3_nt: TGCGCCAGCAGCTTGGGTCCCAGCGGGGGGATCCCTGCGCAGTACTTC
j_call: TRBJ1-1; v_call: TRBV3-1/TRBV3-2; d_call: .; clone_size: .; cdr3_aa: CASSQGAGEAFF; cdr3_nt: TGTGCCAGCAGCCAGGGGGCAGGTGAAGCTTTCTTT
j_call: TRBJ2-5; v_call: TRBV4-1; d_call: TRBD2; clone_size: .; cdr3_aa: CASSQELASGGSRETQYF; cdr3_nt: TGCGCCAGCAGCCAAGAATTGGCTAGCGGGGGCTCGAGGGAGACCCAGTACTTC
j_call: TRBJ1-5; v_call: TRBV6-2/TRBV6-3; d_call: .; clone_size: .; cdr3_aa: CASSGGPSGELYSNQPQHF; cdr3_nt: TGTGCCAGCAGTGGGGGCCCGTCAGGGGAACTTTATAGCAATCAGCCCCAGCATTTT
j_call: TRBJ2-5; v_call: TRBV3-1/TRBV3-2; d_call: TRBD2; clone_size: .; cdr3_aa: CASSHQGGGAFGRSETQYF; cdr3_nt: TGTGCCAGCAGCCACCAGGGCGGGGGGGCCTTCGGGAGGTCAGAGACCCAGTACTTC
j_call: TRBJ2-1; v_call: TRBV19; d_call: .; clone_size: .; cdr3_aa: CASRLSHSLAYNEQFF; cdr3_nt: TGTGCCAGTAGGTTGAGCCACTCTCTTGCCTACAATGAGCAGTTCTTC
j_call: TRBJ2-7; v_call: TRBV27; d_call: TRBD2; clone_size: .; cdr3_aa: CASSLGLEDYEQYF; cdr3_nt: TGTGCCAGCAGTTTAGGACTAGAAGACTACGAGCAGTACTTC
j_call: TRBJ1-2; v_call: TRBV19; d_call: .; clone_size: .; cdr3_aa: CASSIDHRTSDYGYGYTF; cdr3_nt: TGTGCCAGTAGTATAGATCATAGGACAAGCGATTACGGCTATGGCTACACCTTC
j_call: TRBJ2-6; v_call: TRBV7-2; d_call: .; clone_size: .; cdr3_aa: CASSPSGTQGANVLTF; cdr3_nt: TGTGCCAGCAGCCCGTCCGGGACACAAGGGGCCAACGTCCTGACTTTC
j_call: TRBJ2-5; v_call: TRBV18; d_call: TRBD1; clone_size: .; cdr3_aa: CASSPQGAKETQYF; cdr3_nt: TGTGCCAGCTCACCACAGGGGGCGAAGGAGACCCAGTACTTC
j_call: TRBJ2-3; v_call: TRBV3-1/TRBV3-2; d_call: .; clone_size: .; cdr3_aa: CASSLRRRRPTDTQYF; cdr3_nt: TGTGCCAGCAGCCTAAGACGGCGGAGACCCACAGATACGCAGTATTTT
j_call: TRBJ2-4; v_call: TRBV2; d_call: .; clone_size: .; cdr3_aa: CASSSRPRDTLAKNIQYF; cdr3_nt: TGTGCCAGCAGTTCGAGACCTCGGGACACCTTAGCCAAAAACATTCAGTACTTC
j_call: TRBJ1-2; v_call: TRBV27; d_call: .; clone_size: .; cdr3_aa: CASSQGPGAGYTF; cdr3_nt: TGTGCCAGCAGCCAGGGGCCAGGGGCTGGCTACACCTTC
j_call: TRBJ2-3; v_call: TRBV2; d_call: .; clone_size: .; cdr3_aa: CASSRDFTKTSTDTQYF; cdr3_nt: TGTGCCAGCAGTCGGGACTTTACAAAAACTAGCACAGATACGCAGTATTTT
j_call: TRBJ1-5; v_call: TRBV3-1/TRBV3-2; d_call: .; clone_size: .; cdr3_aa: CASSPLSGGQPQHF; cdr3_nt: TGTGCCAGCAGCCCCTTGTCCGGGGGTCAGCCCCAGCATTTT
j_call: TRBJ2-1; v_call: TRBV5-1; d_call: .; clone_size: .; cdr3_aa: CASSFGTSNEQFF; cdr3_nt: TGCGCCAGCAGCTTTGGGACTTCGAATGAGCAGTTCTTC
j_call: TRBJ2-1; v_call: TRBV20-1; d_call: TRBD2; clone_size: .; cdr3_aa: CSASGGGAQTYNEQFF; cdr3_nt: TGCAGTGCTAGTGGGGGGGGAGCGCAGACCTACAATGAGCAGTTCTTC
j_call: TRBJ1-1; v_call: TRBV6-5; d_call: .; clone_size: .; cdr3_aa: CASSYERNTEAFF; cdr3_nt: TGTGCCAGCAGTTACGAGCGGAACACTGAAGCTTTCTTT
j_call: TRBJ2-6; v_call: TRBV7-9; d_call: .; clone_size: .; cdr3_aa: CASPPGGNHPSGANVLTF; cdr3_nt: TGTGCCAGCCCCCCTGGGGGGAACCACCCCTCTGGGGCCAACGTCCTGACTTTC
j_call: TRBJ2-7; v_call: TRBV3-1/TRBV3-2; d_call: TRBD1; clone_size: .; cdr3_aa: CASSQVKRTGGASYEQYF; cdr3_nt: TGTGCCAGCAGCCAAGTGAAAAGGACAGGGGGCGCTTCCTACGAGCAGTACTTC
j_call: TRBJ2-3; v_call: TRBV7-9; d_call: TRBD2; clone_size: .; cdr3_aa: CASSPWREHLNTDTQYF; cdr3_nt: TGTGCCAGCAGCCCCTGGCGGGAGCACCTCAACACAGATACGCAGTATTTT
j_call: TRBJ2-1; v_call: TRBV20-1; d_call: .; clone_size: .; cdr3_aa: CSASPTRTGYNEQFF; cdr3_nt: TGCAGTGCTAGTCCGACACGTACGGGGTACAATGAGCAGTTCTTC
j_call: TRBJ2-3; v_call: TRBV6-4; d_call: TRBD2; clone_size: .; cdr3_aa: CASSPQSLAGGTDTQYF; cdr3_nt: TGTGCCAGCAGTCCCCAAAGTTTAGCGGGAGGCACAGATACGCAGTATTTT
j_call: TRBJ2-7; v_call: TRBV11-2; d_call: TRBD1; clone_size: .; cdr3_aa: CASSYLTGIGEQYF; cdr3_nt: TGTGCCAGCAGCTACCTGACAGGGATTGGCGAGCAGTACTTC
j_call: TRBJ1-3; v_call: TRBV6-1; d_call: .; clone_size: .; cdr3_aa: CASSEGSSGNTIYF; cdr3_nt: TGTGCCAGCAGTGAAGGGAGCTCTGGAAACACCATATATTTT
j_call: TRBJ1-1; v_call: TRBV7-2; d_call: .; clone_size: .; cdr3_aa: CASSSTGMTEAFF; cdr3_nt: TGTGCCAGCAGCTCCACAGGGATGACTGAAGCTTTCTTT
j_call: TRBJ1-2; v_call: TRBV6-1; d_call: TRBD1; clone_size: .; cdr3_aa: CASREGEGQVYGYTF; cdr3_nt: TGTGCCAGCAGGGAAGGGGAGGGACAGGTTTATGGCTACACCTTC
j_call: TRBJ1-2; v_call: TRBV28; d_call: .; clone_size: .; cdr3_aa: CASKDTLNYGYTF; cdr3_nt: TGTGCCAGCAAGGACACCTTAAACTATGGCTACACCTTC
j_call: TRBJ1-4; v_call: TRBV6-5; d_call: TRBD1; clone_size: .; cdr3_aa: CASSRGRGQEKLFF; cdr3_nt: TGTGCCAGCAGCAGGGGCAGGGGGCAAGAAAAACTGTTTTTT
j_call: TRBJ2-2; v_call: TRBV19; d_call: TRBD2; clone_size: .; cdr3_aa: CASTLAGDTGELFF; cdr3_nt: TGTGCCAGTACGCTAGCGGGGGACACCGGGGAGCTGTTTTTT
j_call: TRBJ2-2; v_call: TRBV7-8; d_call: TRBD2; clone_size: .; cdr3_aa: CASSSPGLAGGKTGELFF; cdr3_nt: TGTGCCAGCAGCTCACCGGGACTAGCGGGAGGGAAAACCGGGGAGCTGTTTTTT
j_call: TRBJ2-2; v_call: TRBV7-6; d_call: TRBD1; clone_size: .; cdr3_aa: CASSYRGLNTGELFF; cdr3_nt: TGTGCCAGCAGCTACAGGGGGCTCAACACCGGGGAGCTGTTTTTT
j_call: TRBJ1-2; v_call: TRBV4-2; d_call: TRBD1; clone_size: .; cdr3_aa: CASSPPGQGYGYTF; cdr3_nt: TGTGCCAGCAGCCCCCCGGGACAGGGATATGGCTACACCTTC
j_call: TRBJ1-1; v_call: TRBV27; d_call: TRBD1; clone_size: .; cdr3_aa: CASSLRQGAGNTEAFF; cdr3_nt: TGTGCCAGCAGTCTTCGACAGGGGGCAGGGAACACTGAAGCTTTCTTT
j_call: TRBJ1-2; v_call: TRBV19; d_call: .; clone_size: .; cdr3_aa: CASSKGDGYGYTF; cdr3_nt: TGTGCCAGTAGTAAAGGGGATGGCTATGGCTACACCTTC
j_call: TRBJ1-6; v_call: TRBV10-2; d_call: .; clone_size: few; cdr3_aa: CASSDLLQGSYNSPLHF; cdr3_nt: TGCGCCAGCAGCGACCTTTTACAGGGCTCCTATAATTCACCCCTCCACTTT
j_call: TRBJ1-3; v_call: TRBV21-1; d_call: .; clone_size: .; cdr3_aa: CASSPGTGDGNTIYF; cdr3_nt: TGTGCCAGCAGCCCCGGGACAGGGGACGGAAACACCATATATTTT
j_call: TRBJ1-6; v_call: TRBV18; d_call: .; clone_size: few; cdr3_aa: CASSPREVQGGNSPLHF; cdr3_nt: TGTGCCAGCTCACCACGGGAGGTCCAGGGAGGTAATTCACCCCTCCACTTT
j_call: TRBJ1-1; v_call: TRBV11-2; d_call: .; clone_size: .; cdr3_aa: CASSLLMTGTEAFF; cdr3_nt: TGTGCCAGCAGCTTACTTATGACAGGCACTGAAGCTTTCTTT
j_call: TRBJ1-3; v_call: TRBV4-2; d_call: .; clone_size: .; cdr3_aa: CASSRNPGHPTSGNTIYF; cdr3_nt: TGTGCCAGCAGCCGGAACCCGGGACACCCAACCTCTGGAAACACCATATATTTT
j_call: TRBJ2-4; v_call: TRBV19; d_call: .; clone_size: .; cdr3_aa: CASSIDLETVKNIQYF; cdr3_nt: TGTGCCAGTAGTATAGATCTTGAGACAGTCAAAAACATTCAGTACTTC
j_call: TRBJ2-1; v_call: TRBV5-6; d_call: TRBD1; clone_size: .; cdr3_aa: CASSLGQGGNAQFF; cdr3_nt: TGTGCCAGCAGCTTAGGACAGGGTGGAAATGCGCAGTTCTTC